This paragraph reports one T cell receptor beta chain. The target of this receptor is not known. One base away there is no much larger clone; base qualities are not given. The sample belongs to a study of early T cells in non-severe SARS-CoV-2 infection (dated by TCRdb to the early 2020s). Study-wide context: Bulk RNA from unsorted whole blood was used for TCR sequencing, so alpha and beta chains could not be paired. On the study overall, not on this receptor specifically: VDJdb matching was skewed toward anti-spike CD8 responses, so virus-specific expansions were likely underestimated and private and CD4 specificities were missed.

The library came from 5' RACE. The instrument was a NextSeq 500. Unique molecular identifiers were attached to individual cDNA molecules in the TCR library protocol so that sequencing error and PCR bias could be corrected. Both TCR alpha and beta chains were sequenced, and tight co-correlation was observed between alpha and beta sequence abundances in each sample. From the authors' description of their analysis: Decombinator V4 was used to annotate TCR sequences for V gene, J gene and CDR3. Expanded TCRs were defined as changing significantly between any two time points under a Poisson model with p below 0.0001. TCR abundances were normalised to the total number of TCRs sequenced in each sample and reported as counts per million. MAIT TCRs were defined by TRAV1-2 paired with TRAJ12, TRAJ20 or TRAJ33, and iNKT TCRs by TRAV10 paired with TRAJ18. VDJdb, accessed 1 November 2021, was searched for CMV, EBV and SARS-CoV-2 annotated TCRs, with TCRs annotated for multiple antigens excluded. In-frame beta chains were kept once TCRdb had trimmed the public reads at Q25 with fastp and called clones with MiXCR. Each CDR3 protein appears once, grouped with its most common genes and DNA. It is TCRdb's table, rather than the study itself, that gives the V and J calls and clone size. This sample gives some 23,000 distinct CDR3 sequences in total; 5.3% of them show up just once. The ten largest clones represent around a tenth of the sample.

Set within a cohort of healthcare workers in London, UK, this nested case-control study involved weekly PCR testing of nasopharyngeal swabs along with blood sampling. Healthcare workers were recruited between 23 and 31 March 2020, during the week of the UK lockdown, and were followed weekly for up to roughly 16 weeks. The CDR3 goes from the cysteine to the phenylalanine over 13 residues. Only the CDR3 part of the read is kept: 39 bases, read in frame from the first base. Germline trimming amounts to 8 bases on V and 8 bases on J, with 7 as the count of junction bases outside the gene matches. CDR1 LNHDA and CDR2 SQIVND were looked up in the germline V gene (reference sequence).

This TCR was sampled from an adult who was a healthcare worker with PCR-confirmed SARS-CoV-2 infection or an uninfected control (not recorded which). Sequencing was performed on whole blood. The receptor chain draws on TRBV19 and TRBJ2-1, with TRBD2 identical over 9 junction bases. The DNA sequence is as follows: TGTGCCAGTGGGGCTAGCGGGATATATGAGCAGTTCTTC. The encoded protein is CASGASGIYEQFF.